This T cell receptor beta chain emerged from a study of T cells in Graves' hyperthyroidism and ophthalmopathy. Study findings and constraints: Most expanded thyroid clonotypes above 0.001 recurred in blood. The model predicted ophthalmopathy a median around six months before onset.

Newly diagnosed patients aged 18 to 65 had hyperthyroidism of under 2 months' duration. Any patient presenting with uncontrolled infection, other autoimmune disease, pregnancy or lactation was left out. TCR beta CDR3 region amplification was performed from RNA transcripts. First-round RT-PCR of the TCR CDR3 relied on the HTBI primer set. TCRdb fed the multiplex PCR reads into MiXCR, producing one record per CDR3 protein. Among about 98,000 distinct CDR3 sequences, roughly 39% were seen once, and the ten largest hold roughly a tenth. This clonotype was counted once. What it binds is not known. Trimming removed 5 bases from V and 12 bases from J, with 13 bases in between. There are 11 residues in the CDR3.

The V and J genes are TRBV12-3 or TRBV12-4 and TRBJ1-2; D is undetermined. The sequencing sample was made of peripheral blood or thyroid tissue (not recorded which). The source of this sequence is a woman in her 30s with Graves' hyperthyroidism. The CDR3 nucleotides are TGTGCCAGCAGTACCAACTCTGGAAACACCTTC. This codes for CASSTNSGNTF.